The sequence of this TCR beta chain was determined in a study of blood T cell repertoires in COVID-19. Trimming at V came to 7 bases and at J to 5 bases, leaving 8 bases not matched to a gene. Germline lookup yields CDR1 SGHAT and CDR2 FQNNGV. CDR3 length equals 15 residues. Only in-frame clones appear in the TCRdb table, and some are missing; sequencing was by immunoSEQ multiplex PCR. In the table there are some 130,000 clones, 84% of which are singletons. This clone was seen a handful of times. The rearrangement uses TRBV11-2 and TRBJ2-7; TRBD2 aligns across 13 bases. This TCR was recovered from a woman older than 75 with acute or convalescent COVID-19. Sample: peripheral blood. The DNA of the CDR3 is TGTGCCAGCACTCTAGGACTAGCGGGAGTTAACGAGCAGTACTTC. It yields the protein CASTLGLAGVNEQYF.